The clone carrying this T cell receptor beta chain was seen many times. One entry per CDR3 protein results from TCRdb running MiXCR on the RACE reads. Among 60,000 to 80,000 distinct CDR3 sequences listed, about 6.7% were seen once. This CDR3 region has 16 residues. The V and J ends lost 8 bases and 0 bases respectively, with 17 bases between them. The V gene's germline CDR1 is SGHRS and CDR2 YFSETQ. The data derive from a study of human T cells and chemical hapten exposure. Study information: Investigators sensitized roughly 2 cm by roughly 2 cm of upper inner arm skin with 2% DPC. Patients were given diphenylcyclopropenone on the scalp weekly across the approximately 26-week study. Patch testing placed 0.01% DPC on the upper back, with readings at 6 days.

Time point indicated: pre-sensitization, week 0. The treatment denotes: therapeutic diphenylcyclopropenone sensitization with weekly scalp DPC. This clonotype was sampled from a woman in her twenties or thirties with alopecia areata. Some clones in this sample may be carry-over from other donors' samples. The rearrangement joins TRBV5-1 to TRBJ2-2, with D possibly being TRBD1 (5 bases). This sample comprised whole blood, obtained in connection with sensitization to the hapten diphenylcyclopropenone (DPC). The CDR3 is CASNSGSRANTGELFF. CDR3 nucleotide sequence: TGCGCCAGTAATTCAGGGTCTCGGGCGAACACCGGGGAGCTGTTTTTT.